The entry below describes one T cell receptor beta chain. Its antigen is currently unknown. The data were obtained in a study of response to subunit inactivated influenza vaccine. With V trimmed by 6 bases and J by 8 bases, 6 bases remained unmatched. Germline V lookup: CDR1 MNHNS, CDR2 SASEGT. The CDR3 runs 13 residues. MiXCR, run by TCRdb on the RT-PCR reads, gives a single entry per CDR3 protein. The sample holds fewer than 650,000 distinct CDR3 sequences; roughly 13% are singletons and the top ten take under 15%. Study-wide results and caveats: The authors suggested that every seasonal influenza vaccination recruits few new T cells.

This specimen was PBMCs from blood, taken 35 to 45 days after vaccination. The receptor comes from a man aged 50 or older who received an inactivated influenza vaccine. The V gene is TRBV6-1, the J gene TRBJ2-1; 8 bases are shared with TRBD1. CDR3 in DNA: TGTGCCAGCAGATCGACAGGGGCAGATGAGCAGTTCTTC. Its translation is CASRSTGADEQFF.